This TCR beta chain was observed in a study of T-cell memory formation after mild COVID-19. Study-wide context: In these data, TCR clusters were largely donor specific. General observations from the study: Second-wave clones peaking on day 37 lacked confirmed SARS-CoV-2 specificity. Shrinking CD4+ clones resided mostly in CM and EM, and CD8+ ones in EMRA. There was a balanced CD4/CD8 profile in clones contracting day 15 to 85, and later expanders leaned CD4+.

This clonotype occurred many times. Its antigen is currently unknown. MiXCR, run by TCRdb on the 5' RACE reads, gives a single entry per CDR3 protein. Counted here are tens of thousands of distinct CDR3 sequences, approximately 6.5% occurring once; the ten biggest clones make up 0.8% to 1%. What was sequenced was PBMCs or a T cell subset sorted from them (not recorded which). The clonotype originates from an adult who had mild COVID-19 (a few samples of this study predate the infection). Cell type and time point are not known.

In nucleotides, the CDR3 is TGTGCCAGCAGCTTAGTCAGGGGCGGAGAAGCTTTCTTT. Amino acid sequence: CASSLVRGGEAFF. This chain links TRBV7-8 with TRBJ1-1; TRBD1 might be the D (6 bases). The CDR3 runs to 13 residues. Trimming took off 1 base at V and 8 bases at J, with 11 bases between the two ends. Germline V gene data show CDR1 as SGHVS and CDR2 as FQNEAQ.